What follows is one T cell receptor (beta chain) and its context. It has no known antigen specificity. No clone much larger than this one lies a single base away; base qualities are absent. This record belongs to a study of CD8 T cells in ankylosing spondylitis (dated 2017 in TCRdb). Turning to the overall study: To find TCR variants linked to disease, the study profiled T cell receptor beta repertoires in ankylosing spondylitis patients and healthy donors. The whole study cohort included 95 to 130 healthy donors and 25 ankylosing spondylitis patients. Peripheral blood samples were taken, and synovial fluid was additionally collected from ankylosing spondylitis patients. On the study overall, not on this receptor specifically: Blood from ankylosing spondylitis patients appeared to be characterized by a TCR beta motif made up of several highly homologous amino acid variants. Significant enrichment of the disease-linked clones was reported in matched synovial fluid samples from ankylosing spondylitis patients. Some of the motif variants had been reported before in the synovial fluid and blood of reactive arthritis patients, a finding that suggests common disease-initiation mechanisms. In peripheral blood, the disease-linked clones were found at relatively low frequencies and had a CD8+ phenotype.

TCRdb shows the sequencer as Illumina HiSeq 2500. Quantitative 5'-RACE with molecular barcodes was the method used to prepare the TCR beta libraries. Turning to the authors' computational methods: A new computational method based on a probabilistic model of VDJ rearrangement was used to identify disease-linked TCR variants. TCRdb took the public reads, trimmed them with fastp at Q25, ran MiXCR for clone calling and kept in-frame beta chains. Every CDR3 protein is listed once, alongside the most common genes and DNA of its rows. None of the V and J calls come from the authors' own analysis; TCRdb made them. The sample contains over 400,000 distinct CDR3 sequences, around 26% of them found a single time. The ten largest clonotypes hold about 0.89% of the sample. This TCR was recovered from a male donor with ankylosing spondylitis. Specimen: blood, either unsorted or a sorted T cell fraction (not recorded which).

CDR3 region: CASSSGPGGEQFF. Here is the DNA: TGTGCCAGCAGTTCTGGCCCAGGGGGTGAGCAGTTCTTC. In this chain, TRBV12-3 or TRBV12-4 is recombined with TRBJ2-1, and TRBD1 matches 7 of the central bases. The CDR3 spans 13 residues, from the cysteine through the phenylalanine. Just the 39-base CDR3 DNA is kept, in frame starting at base 1. The V end gives up 4 bases and the J end 9 bases, leaving 6 bases in the junction not matched to a gene.